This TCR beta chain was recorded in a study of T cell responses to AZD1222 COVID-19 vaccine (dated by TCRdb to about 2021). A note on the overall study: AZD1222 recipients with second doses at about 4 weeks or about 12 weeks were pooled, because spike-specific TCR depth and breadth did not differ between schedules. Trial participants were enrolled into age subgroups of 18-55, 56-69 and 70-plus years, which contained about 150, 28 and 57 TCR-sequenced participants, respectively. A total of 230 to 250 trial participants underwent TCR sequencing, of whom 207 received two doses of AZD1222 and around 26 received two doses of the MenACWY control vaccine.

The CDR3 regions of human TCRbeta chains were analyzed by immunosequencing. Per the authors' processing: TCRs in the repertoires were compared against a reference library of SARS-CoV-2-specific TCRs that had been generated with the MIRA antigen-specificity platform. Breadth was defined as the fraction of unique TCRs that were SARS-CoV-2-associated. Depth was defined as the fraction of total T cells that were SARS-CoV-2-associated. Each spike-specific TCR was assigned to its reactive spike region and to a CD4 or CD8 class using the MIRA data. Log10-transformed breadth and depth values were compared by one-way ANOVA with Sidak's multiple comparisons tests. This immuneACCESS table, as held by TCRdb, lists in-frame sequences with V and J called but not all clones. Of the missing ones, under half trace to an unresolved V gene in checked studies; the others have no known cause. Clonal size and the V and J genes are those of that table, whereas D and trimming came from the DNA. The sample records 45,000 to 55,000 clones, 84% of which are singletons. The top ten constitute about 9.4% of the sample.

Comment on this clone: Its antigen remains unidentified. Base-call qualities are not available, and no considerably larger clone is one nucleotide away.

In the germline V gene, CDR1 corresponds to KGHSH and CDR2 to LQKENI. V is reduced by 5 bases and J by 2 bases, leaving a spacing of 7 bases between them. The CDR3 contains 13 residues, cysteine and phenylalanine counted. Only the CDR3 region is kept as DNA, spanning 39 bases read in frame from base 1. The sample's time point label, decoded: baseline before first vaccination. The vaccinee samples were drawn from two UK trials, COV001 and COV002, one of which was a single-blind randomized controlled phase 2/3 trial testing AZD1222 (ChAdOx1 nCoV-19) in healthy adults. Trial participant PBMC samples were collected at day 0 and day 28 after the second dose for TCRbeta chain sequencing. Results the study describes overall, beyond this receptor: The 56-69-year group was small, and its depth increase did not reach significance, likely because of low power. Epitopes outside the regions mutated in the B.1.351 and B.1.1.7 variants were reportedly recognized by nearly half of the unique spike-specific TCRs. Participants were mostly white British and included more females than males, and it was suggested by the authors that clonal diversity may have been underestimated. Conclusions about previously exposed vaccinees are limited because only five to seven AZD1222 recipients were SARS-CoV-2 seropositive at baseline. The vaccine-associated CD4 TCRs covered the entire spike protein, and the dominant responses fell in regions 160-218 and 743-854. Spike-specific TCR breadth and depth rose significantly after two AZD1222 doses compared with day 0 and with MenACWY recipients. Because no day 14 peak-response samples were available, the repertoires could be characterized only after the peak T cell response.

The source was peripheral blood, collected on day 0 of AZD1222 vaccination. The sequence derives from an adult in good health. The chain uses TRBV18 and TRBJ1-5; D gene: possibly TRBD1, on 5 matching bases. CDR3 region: CASSTGGNQPQHF. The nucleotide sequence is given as TGTGCCAGCTCAACAGGAGGCAATCAGCCCCAGCATTTT.